What follows are 17 T cell receptor beta chains derived from one specimen sequenced in a study of shared clonotypes between healthy human individuals. Profiled with immunoSEQ multiplex PCR; TCRdb holds only in-frame clones, not every one. The data contain a few hundred thousand clones, about 97% of them singletons. Sequenced sample: naive CD4+ T cells sorted from blood. Subset of the sample: CD45RA+ positively selected. The receptor source for this set is a woman in her twenties or thirties in good health.

This clone was recorded only once. This chain joins TRBV28 and TRBJ2-5; no firm D call. This CDR3 has 13 amino acids. Germline V gene lookup returns CDR1 MDHEN and CDR2 SYDVKM. The V end was cut by 8 bases, the J end by 5 bases, with 15 bases between. The CDR3 sequence is CASSLSFGETQYF. The DNA for the CDR3 is TGTGCCAGCTCCCTCTCCTTTGGCGAGACCCAGTACTTC.

The rearrangement uses TRBV2 and TRBJ2-5; D is possibly TRBD1 (6 bases). The CDR3 is made up of 14 amino acids. Germline assignment: CDR1 SNHLY and CDR2 FYNNEI. The V gene lost 4 bases and the J gene lost 6 bases, with 15 bases spanning the gap. The CDR3 sequence: CASSAENRVKTQYF. CDR3 DNA: TGTGCCAGCAGTGCGGAAAACAGGGTAAAGACCCAGTACTTC.

This clone was counted between two and nine times. This chain joins TRBV28 and TRBJ1-1; D gene uncertain. Trimming took off 7 bases at V and 8 bases at J, with 17 bases between the two ends. CDR1 and CDR2 (germline): MDHEN, SYDVKM. This CDR3 contains 13 residues. The DNA of the CDR3 is TGTGCCAGCATTAAACCCACCCTCAACGAAGCTTTCTTT. Translating gives CASIKPTLNEAFF.

This sequence joins TRBV5-1 and TRBJ2-1; 13 bases agree with TRBD2. Per germline, CDR1 SGHRS and CDR2 YFSETQ. V lost 5 bases, J lost 4 bases, and 6 bases stayed unmatched. The CDR3 is 16 amino acids. The CDR3 loop is CASRGTSGIRYNEQFF. The CDR3 coding sequence is TGCGCCAGCAGAGGGACTAGCGGGATAAGGTACAATGAGCAGTTCTTC.

The rearrangement uses TRBV5-1 and TRBJ2-3; D is unresolved. Germline loops: CDR1 SGHRS, CDR2 YFSETQ. Trimming took off 4 bases at V and 0 bases at J, with 12 bases between the two ends. CDR3 size: 15 residues. The CDR3 nucleotides read TGCGCCAGCAGCGTGGACCATTCTAGCACAGATACGCAGTATTTT. Translating it yields CASSVDHSSTDTQYF.

V gene TRBV27 combines with J gene TRBJ2-7; TRBD2 agrees at 7 bases. Germline loops: CDR1 MNHEY, CDR2 SMNVEV (reference sequence). The CDR3 loop spans 15 amino acids. Trimming cost V 6 bases and J 4 bases; bases outside gene matches: 12. The DNA of the CDR3 is TGTGCCAGCAGCGCCCATCGGACTAGTTCGTACGAGCAGTACTTC. It is translated as CASSAHRTSSYEQYF.

V gene TRBV7-3 combines with J gene TRBJ2-1; a weak D match, TRBD2 (5 bases). This CDR3 is built from 17 residues. Germline values: CDR1 SGHTA, CDR2 FQGTGA. The V end lost 0 bases, the J end lost 5 bases, and 17 bases lay between the germline ends. CDR3 sequence (DNA): TGTGCCAGCAGCTTAACCCCACTGGGAGTGGGCCACAATGAGCAGTTCTTC. This codes for CASSLTPLGVGHNEQFF.

The rearrangement uses TRBV7-9 and TRBJ2-7; 9 nucleotides agree with TRBD2. The germline gives CDR1 SEHNR, CDR2 FQNEAQ (reference sequence). CDR3 length: 17 residues. After removal of 5 bases from V and 4 bases from J, the junction contained 15 bases not matched to a gene. The CDR3 sequence: CASSLPASSGNRYEQYF. DNA for the CDR3: TGTGCCAGCAGCCTCCCCGCTTCTAGCGGGAATCGGTACGAGCAGTACTTC. The whole variable domain, remainder taken from reference TRBV7-9 and TRBJ2-7, is DTGVSQNPRHKITKRGQNVTFRCDPISEHNRLYWYRQTLGQGPEFLTYFQNEAQLEKSRLLSDRFSAERPKGSFSTLEIQRTEQGDSAMYLCASSLPASSGNRYEQYFGPGTRLTVT.

The rearrangement joins TRBV27 to TRBJ1-5, with TRBD1 matching 8 bases. The V and J ends lost 6 bases and 5 bases, in that order; junction bases with no gene match: 3. Germline V CDR1 and CDR2: MNHEY, SMNVEV (reference sequence). The CDR3 length is 13 residues. CDR3 residues: CASRRTGYQPQHF. CDR3 in DNA: TGTGCCAGCAGGAGGACAGGGTATCAGCCCCAGCATTTT.

The CDR3 nucleotides read TGTGCCAGCAGCTCCTGGACTAGCGGGAGTTTAACCGGGGAGCTGTTTTTT. It is translated as CASSSWTSGSLTGELFF. The V and J genes are TRBV7-9 and TRBJ2-2, with 13 bases matching TRBD2. The CDR3 runs 17 residues. The V and J ends lost 4 bases and 5 bases, in that order; junction bases with no gene match: 7. Germline V lookup: CDR1 SEHNR, CDR2 FQNEAQ (reference sequence).

The rearrangement links TRBV28 to TRBJ1-5, with a weak D call TRBD1 (5 bases). Germline V gene sequence: CDR1 MDHEN, CDR2 SYDVKM. The CDR3 extends over 14 amino acids. V was shortened by 8 bases and J by 8 bases, with 19 bases between the two germline ends. CDR3: CASGTNVRVKPQHF. Here the CDR3 DNA reads TGTGCCAGCGGGACGAACGTGAGGGTAAAGCCCCAGCATTTT. The complete variable domain, with remaining parts taken from reference TRBV28 and TRBJ1-5, reads DVKVTQSSRYLVKRTGEKVFLECVQDMDHENMFWYRQDPGLGLRLIYFSYDVKMKEKGDIPEGYSVSREKKERFSLILESASTNQTSMYLCASGTNVRVKPQHFGDGTRLSIL.

This chain connects TRBV5-4 to TRBJ2-7; maybe TRBD1 (6 bases). The germline CDR1 and CDR2 sequences are SGHNT and YYREEE (reference sequence). CDR3 size: 15 residues. Trimming pared 1 base from V and 5 bases from J, leaving 16 bases between. CDR3 nucleotide sequence: TGTGCCAGCAGCTTGAACAGGGCGGAGAGTGACGAGCAGTACTTC. Translating gives CASSLNRAESDEQYF.

J is TRBJ2-2 and V is TRBV7-8, with a weak D call TRBD2 (6 bases). Germline V lookup: CDR1 SGHVS, CDR2 FQNEAQ. The CDR3 sequence is 17 residues long. V was clipped by 5 bases and J by 0 bases, with 16 bases between them. The CDR3 DNA reads as TGTGCCAGCAGCCCCTTGTCGGGAGTCGCGAACACCGGGGAGCTGTTTTTT. Protein product: CASSPLSGVANTGELFF.

Comment on this clone: Distinct nucleotide sequences in the sample also encode this CDR3. The J gene is TRBJ2-5, the V gene TRBV4-1, with D uncertain. This CDR3 is 12 amino acids long. CDR1 MGHRA and CDR2 YSYEKL come from the germline V gene. V lost 1 base and J 7 bases, leaving 7 bases between the germline ends. CDR3 protein: CASSQGLGTQYF. The CDR3 DNA reads TGCGCCAGCAGCCAAGGATTAGGGACCCAGTACTTC.

This chain's CDR3 is CASSPSGRGYYGYTF. CDR3 bases: TGTGCCAGCTCACCCTCGGGCAGGGGGTACTATGGCTACACCTTC. The V and J genes are TRBV18 and TRBJ1-2; TRBD1 matches 7 bases. V lost 3 bases and J lost 3; bases outside the gene matches: 7. CDR1 and CDR2 (germline): KGHSH, LQKENI. There are 15 residues in the CDR3.

This chain joins TRBV2 and TRBJ2-5; D is uncertain. The V gene's germline CDR1 is SNHLY and CDR2 FYNNEI. There are 14 residues in the CDR3. V dropped 2 bases and J dropped 7 bases, with 14 bases sitting between them. The CDR3: CASSELDRAGTQYF. The CDR3 DNA sequence: TGTGCCAGCAGTGAACTGGATAGGGCAGGGACCCAGTACTTC.

The chain couples TRBV19 to TRBJ2-1; unclear D gene. The CDR3 is 15 residues long. Looked up from germline, CDR1 is LNHDA and CDR2 is SQIVND (reference sequence). Trimming pared 2 bases from V and 0 bases from J, leaving 8 bases between. CDR3 amino acids: CASSIRESSYNEQFF. CDR3 coding DNA: TGTGCCAGTAGTATAAGGGAAAGCTCCTACAATGAGCAGTTCTTC.